This entry is about one T cell receptor (beta chain). Produced via immunoSEQ multiplex PCR; TCRdb's table is partial and in-frame only. The table shows approximately 89,000 clones, with over 90% occurring only once. The data originate from a study of T cell changes during pregnancy in multiple sclerosis. The V end lost 3 bases, the J end lost 3 bases, and 8 bases lay between the germline ends. Germline lookup yields CDR1 MGHRA and CDR2 YSYEKL. The CDR3 extends over 13 amino acids. This receptor was identified in a female donor with multiple sclerosis, enrolled in a pregnancy study. The V and J genes are TRBV4-1 and TRBJ1-1; tentative D call: TRBD1 (5 bases). Source: peripheral blood, taken in the third trimester of pregnancy. The CDR3 coding sequence is TGCGCCAGCAGCCAGCTGACAGACACTGAAGCTTTCTTT. Encoded protein: CASSQLTDTEAFF.